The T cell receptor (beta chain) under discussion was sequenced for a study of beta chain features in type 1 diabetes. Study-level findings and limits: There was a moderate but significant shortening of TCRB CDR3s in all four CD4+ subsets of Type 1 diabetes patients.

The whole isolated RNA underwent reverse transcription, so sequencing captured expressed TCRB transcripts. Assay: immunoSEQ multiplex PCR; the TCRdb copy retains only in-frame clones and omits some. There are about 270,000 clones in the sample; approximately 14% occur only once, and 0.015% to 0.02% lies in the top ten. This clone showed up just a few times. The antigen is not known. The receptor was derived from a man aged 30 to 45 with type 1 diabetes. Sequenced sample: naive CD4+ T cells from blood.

The CDR3 is CASSVEPAGGYEQYF. The CDR3 DNA follows: TGTGCCAGCAGCGTAGAGCCAGCGGGAGGATACGAGCAGTACTTC. This rearrangement joins TRBV9 to TRBJ2-7, with 9 nucleotides matching TRBD2. The V gene's germline CDR1 is SGDLS and CDR2 YYNGEE. The trim removed 0 bases at V and 4 bases at J, leaving 5 bases unmatched. The CDR3 has 15 residues.